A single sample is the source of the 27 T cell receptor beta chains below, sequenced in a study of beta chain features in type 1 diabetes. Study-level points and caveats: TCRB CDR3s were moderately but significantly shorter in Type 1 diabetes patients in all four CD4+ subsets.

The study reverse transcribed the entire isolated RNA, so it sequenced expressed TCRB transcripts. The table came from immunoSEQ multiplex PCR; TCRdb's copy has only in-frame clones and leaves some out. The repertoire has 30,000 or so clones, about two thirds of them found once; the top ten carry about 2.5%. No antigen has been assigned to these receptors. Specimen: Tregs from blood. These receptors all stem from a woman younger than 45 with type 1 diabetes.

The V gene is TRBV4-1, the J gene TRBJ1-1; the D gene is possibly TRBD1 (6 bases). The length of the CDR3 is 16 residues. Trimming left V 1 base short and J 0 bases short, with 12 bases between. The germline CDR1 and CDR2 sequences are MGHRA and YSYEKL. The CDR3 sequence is CASSQGTGLMNTEAFF. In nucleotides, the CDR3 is TGCGCCAGCAGCCAAGGTACAGGGCTGATGAACACTGAAGCTTTCTTT.

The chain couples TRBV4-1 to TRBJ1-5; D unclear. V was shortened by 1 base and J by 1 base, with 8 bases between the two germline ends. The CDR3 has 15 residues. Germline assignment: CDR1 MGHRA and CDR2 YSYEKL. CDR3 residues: CASSQVLQSNQPQHF. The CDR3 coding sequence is TGCGCCAGCAGCCAAGTCTTACAAAGCAATCAGCCCCAGCATTTT.

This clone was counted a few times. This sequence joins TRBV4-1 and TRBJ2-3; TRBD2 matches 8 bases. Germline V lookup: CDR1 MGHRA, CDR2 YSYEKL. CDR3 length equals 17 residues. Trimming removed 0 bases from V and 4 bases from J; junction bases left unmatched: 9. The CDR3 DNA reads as TGCGCCAGCAGCCAAGAACGCCTAGCGGGCGTCCCAGATACGCAGTATTTT. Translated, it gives CASSQERLAGVPDTQYF.

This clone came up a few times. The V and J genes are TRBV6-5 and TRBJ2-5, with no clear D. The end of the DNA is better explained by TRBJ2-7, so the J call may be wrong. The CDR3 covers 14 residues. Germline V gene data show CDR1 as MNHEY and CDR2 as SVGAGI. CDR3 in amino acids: CASSYGAKTYEQYF. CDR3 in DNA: TGTGCCAGCAGTTACGGAGCGAAAACCTACGAGCAGTACTTC.

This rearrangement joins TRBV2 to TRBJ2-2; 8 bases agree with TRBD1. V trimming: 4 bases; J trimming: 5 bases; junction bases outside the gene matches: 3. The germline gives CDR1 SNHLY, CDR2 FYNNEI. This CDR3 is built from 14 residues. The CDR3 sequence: CASSADRATGELFF. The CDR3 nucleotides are TGTGCCAGCAGTGCGGACAGGGCTACCGGGGAGCTGTTTTTT.

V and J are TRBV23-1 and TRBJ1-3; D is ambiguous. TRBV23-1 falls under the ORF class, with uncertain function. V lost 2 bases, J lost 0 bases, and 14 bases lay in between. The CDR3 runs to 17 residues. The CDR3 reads CASSQPDCTASGNTIYF. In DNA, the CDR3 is TGCGCCAGCAGTCAACCTGACTGTACTGCCTCTGGAAACACCATATATTTT.

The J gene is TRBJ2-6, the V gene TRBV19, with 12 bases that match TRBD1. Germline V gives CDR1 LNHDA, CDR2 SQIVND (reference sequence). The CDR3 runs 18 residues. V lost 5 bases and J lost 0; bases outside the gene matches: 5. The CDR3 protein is CASSAKGQGASGANVLTF. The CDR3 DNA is TGTGCCAGTAGTGCGAAGGGACAGGGGGCCTCTGGGGCCAACGTCCTGACTTTC.

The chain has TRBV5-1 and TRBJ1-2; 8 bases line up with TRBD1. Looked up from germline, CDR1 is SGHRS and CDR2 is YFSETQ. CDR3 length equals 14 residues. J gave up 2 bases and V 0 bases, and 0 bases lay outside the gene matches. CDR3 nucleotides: TGCGCCAGCAGCTTGGGACAGGGGAACTATGGCTACACCTTC. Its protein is CASSLGQGNYGYTF. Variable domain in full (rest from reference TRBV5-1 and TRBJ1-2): KAGVTQTPRYLIKTRGQQVTLSCSPISGHRSVSWYQQTPGQGLQFLFEYFSETQRNKGNFPGRFSGRQFSNSRSEMNVSTLELGDSALYLCASSLGQGNYGYTFGSGTRLTVV.

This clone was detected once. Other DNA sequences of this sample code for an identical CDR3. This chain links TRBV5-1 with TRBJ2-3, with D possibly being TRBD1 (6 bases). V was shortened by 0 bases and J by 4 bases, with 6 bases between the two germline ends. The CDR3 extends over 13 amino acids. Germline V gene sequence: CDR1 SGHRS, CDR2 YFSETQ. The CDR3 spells CASSLAGADTQYF. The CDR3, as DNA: TGCGCCAGCAGCTTGGCAGGGGCAGATACGCAGTATTTT.

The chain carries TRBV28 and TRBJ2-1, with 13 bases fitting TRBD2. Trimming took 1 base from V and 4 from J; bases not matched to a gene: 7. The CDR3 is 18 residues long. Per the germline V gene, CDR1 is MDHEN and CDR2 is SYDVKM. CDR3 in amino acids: CASSLLGLAGQSYNEQFF. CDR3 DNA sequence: TGTGCCAGCAGTTTATTGGGACTAGCGGGACAGTCGTACAATGAGCAGTTCTTC.

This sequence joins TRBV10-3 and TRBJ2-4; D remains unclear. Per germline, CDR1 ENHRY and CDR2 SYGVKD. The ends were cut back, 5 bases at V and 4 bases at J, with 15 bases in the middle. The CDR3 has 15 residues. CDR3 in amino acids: CAISSLPGSKNIQYF. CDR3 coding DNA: TGTGCCATCAGTAGCCTCCCCGGGTCTAAAAACATTCAGTACTTC.

The DNA for the CDR3 is TGTGCCAGCAGTGGTCCTAGCGAGATCTACAATGAGCAGTTCTTC. The encoded protein is CASSGPSEIYNEQFF. The rearrangement links TRBV27 to TRBJ2-1; the D gene is possibly TRBD2 (6 bases). In germline, CDR1 is MNHEY, CDR2 SMNVEV (reference sequence). V was pared by 5 bases and J by 3 bases, with 14 bases between. The CDR3 is made up of 15 amino acids.

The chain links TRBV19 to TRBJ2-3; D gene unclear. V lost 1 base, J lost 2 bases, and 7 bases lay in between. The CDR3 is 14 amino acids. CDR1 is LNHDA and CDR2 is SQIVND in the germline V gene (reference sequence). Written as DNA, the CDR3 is TGTGCCAGTAGTATAGTTGGCCTCACAGATACGCAGTATTTT. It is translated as CASSIVGLTDTQYF.

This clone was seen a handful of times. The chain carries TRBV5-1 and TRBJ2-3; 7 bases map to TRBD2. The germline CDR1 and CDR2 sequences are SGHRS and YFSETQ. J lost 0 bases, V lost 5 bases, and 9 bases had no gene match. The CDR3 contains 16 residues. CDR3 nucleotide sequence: TGCGCCAGCAGTCTTGGGAGGGCTCTAAGCACAGATACGCAGTATTTT. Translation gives CASSLGRALSTDTQYF.

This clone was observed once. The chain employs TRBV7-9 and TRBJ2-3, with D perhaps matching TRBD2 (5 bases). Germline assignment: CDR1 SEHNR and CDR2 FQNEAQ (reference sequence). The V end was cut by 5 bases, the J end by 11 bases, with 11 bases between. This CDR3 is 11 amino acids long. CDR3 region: CASSRYRGQYF. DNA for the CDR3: TGTGCCAGCAGCAGGTACCGGGGGCAGTATTTT.

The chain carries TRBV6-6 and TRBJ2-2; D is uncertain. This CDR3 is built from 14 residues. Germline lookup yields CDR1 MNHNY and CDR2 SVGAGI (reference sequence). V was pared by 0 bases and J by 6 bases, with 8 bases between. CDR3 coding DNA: TGTGCCAGCAGTTACTCTTCTGCGCCCGGGGAGCTGTTTTTT. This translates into CASSYSSAPGELFF.

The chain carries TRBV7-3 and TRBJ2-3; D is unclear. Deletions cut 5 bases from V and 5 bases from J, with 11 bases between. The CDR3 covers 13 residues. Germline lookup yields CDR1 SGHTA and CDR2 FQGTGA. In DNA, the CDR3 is TGTGCCAGCAGCAGGCCCGAGGTAGATACGCAGTATTTT. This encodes CASSRPEVDTQYF.

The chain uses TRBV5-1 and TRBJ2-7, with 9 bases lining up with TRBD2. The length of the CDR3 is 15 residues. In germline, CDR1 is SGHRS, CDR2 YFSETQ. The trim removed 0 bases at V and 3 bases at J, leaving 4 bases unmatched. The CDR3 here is CASSLGASGIYEQYF. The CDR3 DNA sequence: TGCGCCAGCAGCTTGGGGGCTAGCGGGATCTACGAGCAGTACTTC.

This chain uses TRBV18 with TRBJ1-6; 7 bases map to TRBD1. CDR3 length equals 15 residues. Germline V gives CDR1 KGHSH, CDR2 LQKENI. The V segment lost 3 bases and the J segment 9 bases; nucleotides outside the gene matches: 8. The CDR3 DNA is TGTGCCAGCTCACCCGAGACAGGGACGGGTTCACCCCTCCACTTT. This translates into CASSPETGTGSPLHF.

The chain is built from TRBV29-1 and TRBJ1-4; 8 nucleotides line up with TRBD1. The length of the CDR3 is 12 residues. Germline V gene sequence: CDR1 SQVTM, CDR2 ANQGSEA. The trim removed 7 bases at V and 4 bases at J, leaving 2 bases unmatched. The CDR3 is CSATGGNEKLFF. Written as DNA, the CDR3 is TGCAGCGCCACAGGGGGTAATGAAAAACTGTTTTTT.

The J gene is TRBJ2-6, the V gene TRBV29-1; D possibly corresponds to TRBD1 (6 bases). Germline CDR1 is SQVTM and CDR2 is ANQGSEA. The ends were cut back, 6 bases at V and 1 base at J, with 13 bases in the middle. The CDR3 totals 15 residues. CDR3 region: CSVGTWLSGANVLTF. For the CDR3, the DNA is TGCAGCGTAGGGACATGGCTTTCTGGGGCCAACGTCCTGACTTTC.

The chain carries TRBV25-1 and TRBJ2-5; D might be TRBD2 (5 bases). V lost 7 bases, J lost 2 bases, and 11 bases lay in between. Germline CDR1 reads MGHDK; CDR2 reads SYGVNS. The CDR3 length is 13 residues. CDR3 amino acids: CASTIASQETQYF. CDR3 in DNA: TGTGCCAGCACCATAGCGTCACAAGAGACCCAGTACTTC.

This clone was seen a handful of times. The CDR3, as DNA: TGCGCCAGCAGGATAGGACTTAAAAATGAGCAGTTCTTC. Translated, it gives CASRIGLKNEQFF. The J gene is TRBJ2-1, the V gene TRBV5-1; TRBD2 might be the D (5 bases). Germline lookup yields CDR1 SGHRS and CDR2 YFSETQ. CDR3 size: 13 residues. Trimming pared 5 bases from V and 7 bases from J, leaving 13 bases between.

DNA for the CDR3: TGTGCCAGCAGGTCTGAGCGGGAGGGCTTCTACGAGCAGTACTTC. This sequence encodes CASRSEREGFYEQYF. The V and J genes are TRBV6-1 and TRBJ2-7; 10 bases agree with TRBD2. The V segment lost 6 bases and the J segment 3 bases; nucleotides outside the gene matches: 8. There are 15 residues in the CDR3. Looked up from germline, CDR1 is MNHNS and CDR2 is SASEGT.

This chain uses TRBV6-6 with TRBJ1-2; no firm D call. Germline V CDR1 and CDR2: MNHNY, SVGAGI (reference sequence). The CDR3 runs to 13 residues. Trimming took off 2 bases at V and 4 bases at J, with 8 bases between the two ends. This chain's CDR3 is CASSYVQAYGYTF. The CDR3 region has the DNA TGTGCCAGCAGTTACGTCCAGGCCTATGGCTACACCTTC.

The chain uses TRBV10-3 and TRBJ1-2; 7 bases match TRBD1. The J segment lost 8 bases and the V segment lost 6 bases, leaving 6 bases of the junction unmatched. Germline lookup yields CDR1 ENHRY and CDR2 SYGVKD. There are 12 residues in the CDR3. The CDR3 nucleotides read TGTGCCATCAGGCAAACAGGGGAGGGCTACACCTTC. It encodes CAIRQTGEGYTF.

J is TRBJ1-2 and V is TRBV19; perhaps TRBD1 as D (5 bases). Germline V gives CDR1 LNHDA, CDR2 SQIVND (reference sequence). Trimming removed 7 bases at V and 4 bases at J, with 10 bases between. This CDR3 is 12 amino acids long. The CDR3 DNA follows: TGTGCCAGTACCAGGGCTTCCTATGGCTACACCTTC. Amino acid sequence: CASTRASYGYTF.